The present T cell receptor (beta chain) was sequenced within a study of CD8+ T cells in alopecia areata. Treatment reported: oral pan-JAK inhibitor, 5-10 mg twice daily. V gave up 6 bases and J gave up 0 bases; unmatched junction bases: 7. The CDR3 length is 17 residues. Germline V gene data show CDR1 as MGHRA and CDR2 as YSYEKL. Sequencing templates came from extracted RNA that was reverse transcribed into cDNA. Assay: immunoSEQ multiplex PCR; the TCRdb copy retains only in-frame clones and omits some. The sample shows some 190,000 clones, 55% to 70% of them seen only once. The chain couples TRBV4-1 to TRBJ2-1, with 11 positions matching TRBD2. The sequence came from a human donor with alopecia areata. This specimen consisted of CD4+ T cells sorted from blood, obtained at week 4, from a patient treated with tofacitinib. For the CDR3, the DNA is TGCGCCAGCAGTCTTCGACTAGCGGGACTCTCCTACAATGAGCAGTTCTTC. As protein: CASSLRLAGLSYNEQFF.